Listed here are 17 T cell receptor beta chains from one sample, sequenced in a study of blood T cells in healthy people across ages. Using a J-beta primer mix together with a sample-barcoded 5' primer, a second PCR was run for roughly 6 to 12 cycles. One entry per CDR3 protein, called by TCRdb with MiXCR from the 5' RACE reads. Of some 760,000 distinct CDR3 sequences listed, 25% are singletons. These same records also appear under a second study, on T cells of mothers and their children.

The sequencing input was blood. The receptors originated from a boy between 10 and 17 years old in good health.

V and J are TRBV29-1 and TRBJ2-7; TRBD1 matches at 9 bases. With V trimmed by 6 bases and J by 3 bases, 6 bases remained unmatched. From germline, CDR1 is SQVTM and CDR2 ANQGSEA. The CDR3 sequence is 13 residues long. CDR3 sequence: CSVEGQGDYEQYF. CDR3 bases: TGCAGCGTGGAGGGACAGGGAGACTACGAGCAGTACTTC.

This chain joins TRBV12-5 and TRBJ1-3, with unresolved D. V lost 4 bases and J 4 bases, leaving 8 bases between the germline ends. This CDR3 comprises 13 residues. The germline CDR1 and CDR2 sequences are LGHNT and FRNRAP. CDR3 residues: CASGYELGNTIYF. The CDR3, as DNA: TGTGCTAGTGGTTACGAGTTGGGAAACACCATATATTTT.

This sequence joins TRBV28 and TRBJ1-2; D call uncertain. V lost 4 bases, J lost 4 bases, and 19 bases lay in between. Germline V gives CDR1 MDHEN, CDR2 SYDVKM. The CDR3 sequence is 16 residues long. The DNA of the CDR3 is TGTGCCAGCAGTTCTTATAGACTGGGAAACGTCTATGGCTACACCTTC. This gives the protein CASSSYRLGNVYGYTF.

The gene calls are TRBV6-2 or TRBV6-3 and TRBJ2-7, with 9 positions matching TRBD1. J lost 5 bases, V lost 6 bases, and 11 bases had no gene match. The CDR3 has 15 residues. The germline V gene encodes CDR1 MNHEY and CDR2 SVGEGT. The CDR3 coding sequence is TGTGCCAGCAGACAACCGGGACAGGGAGGCCACGAGCAGTACTTC. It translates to CASRQPGQGGHEQYF.

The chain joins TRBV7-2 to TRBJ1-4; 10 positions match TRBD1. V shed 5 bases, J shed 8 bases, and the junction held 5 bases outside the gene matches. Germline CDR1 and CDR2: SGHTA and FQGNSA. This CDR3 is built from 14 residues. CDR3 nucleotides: TGTGCCAGCAGCCGAGGGACAGGGGCGGAAAAACTGTTTTTT. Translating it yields CASSRGTGAEKLFF.

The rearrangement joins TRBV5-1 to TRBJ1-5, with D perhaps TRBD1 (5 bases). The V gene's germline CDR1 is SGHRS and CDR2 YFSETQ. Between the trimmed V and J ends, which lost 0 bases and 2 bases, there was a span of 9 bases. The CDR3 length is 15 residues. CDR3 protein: CASSLDGGCNQPQHF. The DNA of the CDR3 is TGCGCCAGCAGCTTGGACGGGGGTTGCAATCAGCCCCAGCATTTT.

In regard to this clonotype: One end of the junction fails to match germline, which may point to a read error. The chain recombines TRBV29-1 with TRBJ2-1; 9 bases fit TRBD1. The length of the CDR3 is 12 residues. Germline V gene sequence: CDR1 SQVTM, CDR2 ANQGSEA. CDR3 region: CSVEQGAETQCF. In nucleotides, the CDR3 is TGCAGCGTCGAACAGGGGGCGGAGACCCAGTGCTTC.

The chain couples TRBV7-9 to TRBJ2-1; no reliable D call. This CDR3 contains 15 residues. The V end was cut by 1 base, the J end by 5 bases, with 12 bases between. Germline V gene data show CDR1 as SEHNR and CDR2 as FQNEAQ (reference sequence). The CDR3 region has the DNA TGTGCCAGCAGCTTAGGATGGGGTGAGAACAATGAGCAGTTCTTC. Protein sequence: CASSLGWGENNEQFF.

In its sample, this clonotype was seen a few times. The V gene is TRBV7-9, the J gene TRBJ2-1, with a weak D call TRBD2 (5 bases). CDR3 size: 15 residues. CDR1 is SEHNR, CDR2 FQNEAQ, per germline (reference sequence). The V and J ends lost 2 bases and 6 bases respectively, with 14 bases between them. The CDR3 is CASSLLSGDRNEQFF. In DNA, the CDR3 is TGTGCCAGCAGCTTACTCTCCGGGGATCGCAATGAGCAGTTCTTC.

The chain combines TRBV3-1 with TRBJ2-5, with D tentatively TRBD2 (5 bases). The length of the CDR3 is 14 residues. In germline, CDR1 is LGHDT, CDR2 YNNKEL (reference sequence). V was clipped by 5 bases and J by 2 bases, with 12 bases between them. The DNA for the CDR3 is TGTGCCAGCAGCTTCGACTATACTCAAGAGACCCAGTACTTC. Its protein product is CASSFDYTQETQYF.

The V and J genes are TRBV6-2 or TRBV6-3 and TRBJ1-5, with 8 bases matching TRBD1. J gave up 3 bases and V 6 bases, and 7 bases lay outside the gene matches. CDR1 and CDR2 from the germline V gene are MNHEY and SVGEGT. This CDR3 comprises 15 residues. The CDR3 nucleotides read TGTGCCAGCAGACCAGGGACAGGAACCAATCAGCCCCAGCATTTT. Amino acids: CASRPGTGTNQPQHF.

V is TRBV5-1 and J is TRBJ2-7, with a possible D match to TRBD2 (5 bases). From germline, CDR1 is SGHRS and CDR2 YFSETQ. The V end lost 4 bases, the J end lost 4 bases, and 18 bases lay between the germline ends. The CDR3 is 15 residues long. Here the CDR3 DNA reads TGCGCCAGCAGCGGAAACATTCTCGCGGGTTACGAGCAGTACTTC. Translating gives CASSGNILAGYEQYF.

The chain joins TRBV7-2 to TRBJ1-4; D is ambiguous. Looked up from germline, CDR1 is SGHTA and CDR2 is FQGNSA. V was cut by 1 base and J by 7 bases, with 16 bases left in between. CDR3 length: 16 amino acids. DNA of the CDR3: TGTGCCAGCAGCTTAGTTGGGTCCCGGGGTGGTGAAAAACTGTTTTTT. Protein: CASSLVGSRGGEKLFF.

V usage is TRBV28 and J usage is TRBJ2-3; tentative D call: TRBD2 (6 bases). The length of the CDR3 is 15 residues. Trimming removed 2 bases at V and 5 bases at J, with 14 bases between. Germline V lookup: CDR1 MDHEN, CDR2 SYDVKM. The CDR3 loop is CASSLRPGVKDTQYF. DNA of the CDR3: TGTGCCAGCAGTTTAAGGCCGGGAGTTAAAGATACGCAGTATTTT.

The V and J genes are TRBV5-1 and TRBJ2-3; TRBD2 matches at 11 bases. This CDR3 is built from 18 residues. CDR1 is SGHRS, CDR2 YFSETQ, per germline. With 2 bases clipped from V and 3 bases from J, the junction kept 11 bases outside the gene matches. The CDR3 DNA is TGCGCCAGCAGCTTCTCTCCTGTACTAGCGGGGGTTACAGATACGCAGTATTTT. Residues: CASSFSPVLAGVTDTQYF.

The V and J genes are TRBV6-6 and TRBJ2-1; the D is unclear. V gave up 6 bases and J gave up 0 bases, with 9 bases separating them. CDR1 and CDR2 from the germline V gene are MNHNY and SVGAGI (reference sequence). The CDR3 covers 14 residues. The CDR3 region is CASRNSISYNEQFF. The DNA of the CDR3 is TGTGCCAGCAGGAACTCAATCTCCTACAATGAGCAGTTCTTC.

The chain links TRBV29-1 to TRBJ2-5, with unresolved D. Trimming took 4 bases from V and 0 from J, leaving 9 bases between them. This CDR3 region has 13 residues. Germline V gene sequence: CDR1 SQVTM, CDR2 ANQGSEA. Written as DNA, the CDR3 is TGCAGCGTTGTAAGCGTCAACCAAGAGACCCAGTACTTC. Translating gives CSVVSVNQETQYF.